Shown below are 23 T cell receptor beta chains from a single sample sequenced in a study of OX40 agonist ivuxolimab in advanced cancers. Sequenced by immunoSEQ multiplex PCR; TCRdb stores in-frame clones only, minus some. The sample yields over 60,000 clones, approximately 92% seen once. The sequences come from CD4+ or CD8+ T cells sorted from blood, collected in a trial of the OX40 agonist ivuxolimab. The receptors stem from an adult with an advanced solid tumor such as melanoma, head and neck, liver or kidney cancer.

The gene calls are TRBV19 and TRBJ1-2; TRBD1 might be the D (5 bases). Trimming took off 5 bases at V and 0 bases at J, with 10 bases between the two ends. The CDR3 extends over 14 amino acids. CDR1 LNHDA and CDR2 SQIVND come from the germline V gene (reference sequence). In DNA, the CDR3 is TGTGCCAGTAGTGGGGCAGGTACTAACTATGGCTACACCTTC. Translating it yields CASSGAGTNYGYTF.

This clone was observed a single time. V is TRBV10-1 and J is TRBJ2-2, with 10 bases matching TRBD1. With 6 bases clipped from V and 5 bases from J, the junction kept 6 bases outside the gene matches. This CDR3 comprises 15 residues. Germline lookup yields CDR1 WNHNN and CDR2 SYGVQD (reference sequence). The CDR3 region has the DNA TGCGCCAGCAGACCCGGGACAGGGGTAACCGGGGAGCTGTTTTTT. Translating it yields CASRPGTGVTGELFF.

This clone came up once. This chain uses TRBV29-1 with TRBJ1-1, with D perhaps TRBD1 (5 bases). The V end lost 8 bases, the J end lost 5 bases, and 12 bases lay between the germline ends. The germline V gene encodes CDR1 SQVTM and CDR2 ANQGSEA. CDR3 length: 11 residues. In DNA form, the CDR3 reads TGCAGCTACCTTAGGGGAACTGAAGCTTTCTTT. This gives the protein CSYLRGTEAFF.

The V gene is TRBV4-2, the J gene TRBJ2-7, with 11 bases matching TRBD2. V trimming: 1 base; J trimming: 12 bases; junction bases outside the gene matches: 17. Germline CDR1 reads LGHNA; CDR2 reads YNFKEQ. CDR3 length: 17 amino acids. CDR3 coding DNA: TGTGCCAGCAGCCAAGGACGACCTAGCGGGGGGCAGCTACGATTGTACTTC. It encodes CASSQGRPSGGQLRLYF.

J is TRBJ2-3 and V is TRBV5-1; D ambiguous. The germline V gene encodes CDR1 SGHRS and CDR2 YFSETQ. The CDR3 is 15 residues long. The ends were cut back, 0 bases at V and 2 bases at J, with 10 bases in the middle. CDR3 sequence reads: CASSLVGTFTDTQYF. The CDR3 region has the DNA TGCGCCAGCAGCTTGGTCGGAACGTTCACAGATACGCAGTATTTT.

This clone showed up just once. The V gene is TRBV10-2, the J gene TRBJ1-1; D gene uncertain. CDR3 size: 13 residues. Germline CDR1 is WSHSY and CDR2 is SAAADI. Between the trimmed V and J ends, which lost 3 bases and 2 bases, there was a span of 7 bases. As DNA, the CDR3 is TGCGCCAGCAGTGAAAGTGTTAACACTGAAGCTTTCTTT. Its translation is CASSESVNTEAFF.

The CDR3 loop reads CASRPSWDYEQYF. The CDR3 bases are TGTGCCAGCAGGCCCTCCTGGGACTACGAGCAGTACTTC. The V call is TRBV6-1, the J call TRBJ2-7; no firm D call. The V and J ends lost 6 bases and 3 bases respectively, with 12 bases between them. CDR3 length: 13 amino acids. Germline V gives CDR1 MNHNS, CDR2 SASEGT.

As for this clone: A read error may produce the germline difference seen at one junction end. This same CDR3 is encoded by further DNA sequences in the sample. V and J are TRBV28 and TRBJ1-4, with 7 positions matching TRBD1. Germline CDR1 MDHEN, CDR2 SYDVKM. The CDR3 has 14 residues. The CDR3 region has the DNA TGCGCCAGCAGTCAGGGGGGAGGGAATGAAAAACTGTTTTTT. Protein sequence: CASSQGGGNEKLFF.

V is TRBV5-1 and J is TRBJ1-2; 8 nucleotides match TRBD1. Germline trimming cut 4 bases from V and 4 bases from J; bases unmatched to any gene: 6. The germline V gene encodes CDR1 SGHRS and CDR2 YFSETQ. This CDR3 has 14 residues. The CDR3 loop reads CASSPGTGIYGYTF. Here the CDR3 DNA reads TGCGCCAGCAGCCCCGGGACAGGCATCTATGGCTACACCTTC.

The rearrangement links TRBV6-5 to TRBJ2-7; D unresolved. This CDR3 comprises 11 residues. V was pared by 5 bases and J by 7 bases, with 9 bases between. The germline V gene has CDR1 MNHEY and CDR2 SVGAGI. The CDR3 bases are TGTGCCAGCAGTACCCCCAGGGAGCAGTACTTC. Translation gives CASSTPREQYF.

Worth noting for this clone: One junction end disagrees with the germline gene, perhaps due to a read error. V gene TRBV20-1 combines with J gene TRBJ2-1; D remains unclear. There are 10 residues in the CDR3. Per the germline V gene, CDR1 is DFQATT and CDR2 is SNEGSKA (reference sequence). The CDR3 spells CSARYNEQFF. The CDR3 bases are TGCAGCGCTAGGTACAATGAGCAGTTCTTC.

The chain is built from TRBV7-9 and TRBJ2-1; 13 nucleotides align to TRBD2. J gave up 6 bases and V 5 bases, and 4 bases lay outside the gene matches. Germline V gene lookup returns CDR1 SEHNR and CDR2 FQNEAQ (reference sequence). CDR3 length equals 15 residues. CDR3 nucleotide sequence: TGTGCCAGCAGCACGGGACTAGCGGGACCCAATGAGCAGTTCTTC. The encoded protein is CASSTGLAGPNEQFF.

The CDR3 protein is CASSPGTSAETQYF. The CDR3 region has the DNA TGCGCCAGCAGCCCCGGGACTAGCGCAGAGACCCAGTACTTC. V gene TRBV4-1 combines with J gene TRBJ2-5, with TRBD2 matching over 10 bases. Germline V gene lookup returns CDR1 MGHRA and CDR2 YSYEKL. Trimming cost V 4 bases and J 4 bases; bases outside gene matches: 3. The CDR3 consists of 14 residues.

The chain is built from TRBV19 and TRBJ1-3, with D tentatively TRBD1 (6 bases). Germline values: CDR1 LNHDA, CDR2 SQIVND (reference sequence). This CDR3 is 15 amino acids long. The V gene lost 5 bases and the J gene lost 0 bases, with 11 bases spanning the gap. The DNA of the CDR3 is TGTGCCAGTAGTGCGAGGGACAACTCTGGAAACACCATATATTTT. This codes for CASSARDNSGNTIYF.

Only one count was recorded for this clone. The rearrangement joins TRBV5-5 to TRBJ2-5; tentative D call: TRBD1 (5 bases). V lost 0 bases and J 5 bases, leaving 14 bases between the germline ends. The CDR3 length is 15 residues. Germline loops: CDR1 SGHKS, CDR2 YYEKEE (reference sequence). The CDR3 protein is CASSLGATVRETQYF. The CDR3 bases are TGTGCCAGCAGCTTGGGGGCGACAGTTAGGGAGACCCAGTACTTC.

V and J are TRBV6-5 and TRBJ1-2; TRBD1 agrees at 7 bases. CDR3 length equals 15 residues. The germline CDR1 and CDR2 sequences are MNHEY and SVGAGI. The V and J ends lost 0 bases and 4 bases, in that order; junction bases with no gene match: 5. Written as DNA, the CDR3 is TGTGCCAGCAGTTACTCAATGGGACAGCTCTATGGCTACACCTTC. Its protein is CASSYSMGQLYGYTF.

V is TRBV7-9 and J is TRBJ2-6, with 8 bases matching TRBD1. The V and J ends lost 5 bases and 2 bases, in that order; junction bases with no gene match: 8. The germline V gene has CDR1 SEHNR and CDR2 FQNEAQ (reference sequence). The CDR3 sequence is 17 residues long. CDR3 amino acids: CASSPRGLFTGANVLTF. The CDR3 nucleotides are TGTGCCAGCAGCCCCAGGGGGCTTTTTACTGGGGCCAACGTCCTGACTTTC.

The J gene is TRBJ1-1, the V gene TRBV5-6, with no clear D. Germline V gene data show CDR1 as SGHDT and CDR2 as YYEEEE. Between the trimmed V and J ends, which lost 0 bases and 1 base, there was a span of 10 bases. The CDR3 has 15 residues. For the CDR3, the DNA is TGTGCCAGCAGCTTGGCCGGTGGGCAGAACACTGAAGCTTTCTTT. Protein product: CASSLAGGQNTEAFF.

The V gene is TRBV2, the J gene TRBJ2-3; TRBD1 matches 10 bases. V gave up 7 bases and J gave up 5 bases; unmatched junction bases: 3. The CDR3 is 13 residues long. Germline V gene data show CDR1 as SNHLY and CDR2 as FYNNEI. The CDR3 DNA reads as TGTGCCAGCAATGGACAGGGGGGAGATACGCAGTATTTT. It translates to CASNGQGGDTQYF. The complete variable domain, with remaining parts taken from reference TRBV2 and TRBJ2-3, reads EPEVTQTPSHQVTQMGQEVILRCVPISNHLYFYWYRQILGQKVEFLVSFYNNEISEKSEIFDDQFSVERPDGSNFTLKIRSTKLEDSAMYFCASNGQGGDTQYFGPGTRLTVL.

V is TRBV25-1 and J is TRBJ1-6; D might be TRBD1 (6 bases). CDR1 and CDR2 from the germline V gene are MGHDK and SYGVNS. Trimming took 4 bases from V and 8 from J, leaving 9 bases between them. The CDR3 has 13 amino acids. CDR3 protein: CASSAGEHSPLHF. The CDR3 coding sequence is TGTGCCAGCAGTGCAGGGGAGCATTCACCCCTCCACTTT.

CDR3 coding DNA: TGTGCCAGCAGCGCCGGACAGGGTGGCCAAGAGACCCAGTACTTC. Translated: CASSAGQGGQETQYF. The V call is TRBV9, the J call TRBJ2-5; TRBD1 aligns across 8 bases. CDR1 and CDR2 from the germline V gene are SGDLS and YYNGEE. This CDR3 contains 15 residues. Losses at the gene ends were 3 bases for V and 1 base for J; bases not matched to a gene: 5.

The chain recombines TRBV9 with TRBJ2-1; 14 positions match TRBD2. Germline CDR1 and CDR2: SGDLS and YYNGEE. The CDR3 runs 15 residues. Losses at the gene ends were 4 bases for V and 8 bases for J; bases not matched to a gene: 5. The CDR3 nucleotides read TGTGCCAGCAGCTTTTCGACTAGCGGGGGGGATGAGCAGTTCTTC. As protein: CASSFSTSGGDEQFF.

CDR3: CASSLMGVGYTF. The CDR3 coding sequence is TGTGCCAGCAGTTTAATGGGGGTTGGCTACACCTTC. This chain joins TRBV28 and TRBJ1-2, with D possibly TRBD1 on 5 matching bases. Deletions cut 2 bases from V and 7 bases from J, with 8 bases between. CDR1 is MDHEN and CDR2 is SYDVKM in the germline V gene. The CDR3 is made up of 12 amino acids.